A single sample is the source of the 9 T cell receptor beta chains below, sequenced in a study of regulatory T cells in long-lasting Graves disease. iRepertoire HTBI primers and Arm-PCR of CDR3 regions built TCR beta libraries. TCRdb re-derived calls from the multiplex PCR reads in MiXCR, one entry per CDR3 protein. The data hold over 300,000 distinct CDR3 sequences, with about 19% observed a single time. Regarding time point: persistent/refractory GD, antithyroid drugs over 5 years with positive TRAb. Construction of the TCR library relied on RNA isolated from PBMCs. Sequencing used peripheral blood mononuclear cells (PBMCs), obtained when the disease was refractory, from a patient treated with antithyroid drugs. These receptors were collected from a female donor with Graves disease.

This clonotype was seen a few times. As DNA, the CDR3 is TGTGCCAGCAGCGCGACCGGAACTACAAACCATTCACCCCTCCACTTT. Its protein is CASSATGTTNHSPLHF. V gene TRBV7-2 combines with J gene TRBJ1-6; D is unclear. The CDR3 totals 16 residues. V lost 5 bases, J lost 8 bases, and 19 bases lay in between. Germline values: CDR1 SGHTA, CDR2 FQGNSA.

With respect to this clonotype: The junction does not match germline at one end; this may be a read error. The chain links TRBV5-1 to TRBJ2-7; 14 bases align to TRBD2. The CDR3 loop spans 14 amino acids. Germline loops: CDR1 SGHRS, CDR2 YFSETQ. The CDR3 DNA reads TGCGCCAGCAGCTCGGGACTAGCGGGAGTGGAGCGGTACTTC. It is translated as CASSSGLAGVERYF.

The chain has TRBV4-1 and TRBJ2-3; D is unclear. Trimming removed 1 base from V and 4 bases from J, with 6 bases in between. Germline-derived CDR1 and CDR2 are MGHRA and YSYEKL. The CDR3 loop spans 13 amino acids. The CDR3 DNA sequence: TGCGCCAGCAGCCAAGCCTACCCAGATACGCAGTATTTT. Encoded protein: CASSQAYPDTQYF.

The chain couples TRBV30 to TRBJ2-1; D possibly corresponds to TRBD2 (5 bases). Germline assignment: CDR1 GTSNPN and CDR2 SVGIG (reference sequence). This CDR3 is built from 13 residues. Trimming left V 0 bases short and J 8 bases short, with 11 bases between. CDR3 amino acids: CAWSVGREDEQFF. Written as DNA, the CDR3 is TGTGCCTGGAGTGTAGGGAGAGAAGATGAGCAGTTCTTC. The full variable domain, completed using reference TRBV30 and TRBJ2-1, is SQTIHQWPATLVQPVGSPLSLECTVEGTSNPNLYWYRQAAGRGLQLLFYSVGIGQISSEVPQNLSASRPQDRQFILSSKKLLLSDSGFYLCAWSVGREDEQFFGPGTRLTVL.

Many counts were recorded for this clonotype. The genes are TRBV2 and TRBJ1-2; TRBD1 matches at 8 bases. V was clipped by 4 bases and J by 1 base; unmatched bases: 5. Germline V gene lookup returns CDR1 SNHLY and CDR2 FYNNEI. There are 15 residues in the CDR3. CDR3 sequence (DNA): TGTGCCAGCAGTGTCGGACAGGGAAGTAACTATGGCTACACCTTC. This encodes CASSVGQGSNYGYTF.

To note about this clonotype: Lacking the conserved final phenylalanine or tryptophan, this CDR3 likely reflects a read error. The chain has TRBV7-9 and TRBJ1-3; possibly TRBD1 for D (6 bases). The germline gives CDR1 SEHNR, CDR2 FQNEAQ (reference sequence). V lost 5 bases and J lost 2, with 13 bases in between. The CDR3 extends over 15 amino acids. CDR3 region: CASSRAGETGNTIYS. In nucleotides, the CDR3 is TGTGCCAGCAGCCGTGCAGGGGAGACTGGAAACACCATATATTCT.

On this clonotype itself: Its ends do not fully match the called genes, so a read error is possible. V is TRBV10-2 and J is TRBJ2-4, with 9 positions matching TRBD2. The CDR3 contains 16 residues. Germline V CDR1 and CDR2: WSHSY, SAAADI. CDR3 coding DNA: TGCGCCAGCAGTGAGTCGCTAGCGGGGTCTCTGGACATTCGGTACTTC. This codes for CASSESLAGSLDIRYF.

This clonotype appeared a few times. The chain has TRBV20-1 and TRBJ2-5, with unresolved D. Trimming took 6 bases from V and 4 from J, leaving 9 bases between them. This CDR3 comprises 11 residues. Per the germline V gene, CDR1 is DFQATT and CDR2 is SNEGSKA (reference sequence). The CDR3 nucleotides are TGCAGTGCAGCCGAGAGAGAGACCCAGTACTTC. This sequence encodes CSAAERETQYF.

This clonotype was recorded many times. This sequence joins TRBV28 and TRBJ2-7; 7 positions match TRBD2. Per the germline V gene, CDR1 is MDHEN and CDR2 is SYDVKM. There are 15 residues in the CDR3. V dropped 4 bases and J dropped 6; count of bases not matched to a gene: 12. CDR3 in amino acids: CASSYPGGGRGEQYF. The CDR3 region has the DNA TGTGCCAGCAGTTACCCCGGCGGCGGGAGAGGCGAGCAGTACTTC.